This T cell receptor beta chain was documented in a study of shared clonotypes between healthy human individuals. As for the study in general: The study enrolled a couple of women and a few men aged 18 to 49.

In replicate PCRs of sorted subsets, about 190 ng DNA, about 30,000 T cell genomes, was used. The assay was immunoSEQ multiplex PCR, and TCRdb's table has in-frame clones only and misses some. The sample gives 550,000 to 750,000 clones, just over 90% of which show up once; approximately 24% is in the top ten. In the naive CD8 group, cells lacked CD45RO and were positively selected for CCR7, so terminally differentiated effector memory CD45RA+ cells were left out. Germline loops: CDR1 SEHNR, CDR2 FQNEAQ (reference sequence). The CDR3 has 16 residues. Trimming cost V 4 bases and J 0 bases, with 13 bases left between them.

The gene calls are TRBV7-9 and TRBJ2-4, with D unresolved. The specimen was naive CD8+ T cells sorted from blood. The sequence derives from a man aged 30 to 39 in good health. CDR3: CASSSPETIAKNIQYF. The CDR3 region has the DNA TGTGCCAGCAGCTCGCCGGAGACAATAGCCAAAAACATTCAGTACTTC.